The following is a TCR beta chain sequence with its context. Antigen unknown. The sample is drawn from a study of blood T cells in healthy people across ages. Study outcomes and limitations: In these data, TCR beta diversity tracked strongly with naive T cell percentage.

Whenever a sample was processed, at least 7 million PBMCs were isolated. The junction had 11 bases not matched to a gene; V was cut back by 5 bases and J by 1 base. Looked up from germline, CDR1 is SEHNR and CDR2 is FQNEAQ (reference sequence). This CDR3 comprises 17 residues. Alongside a J-beta primer mix, a sample-barcoded 5' primer served in a second PCR lasting about 7 to 12 cycles. With 12 random nucleotides, a template-switch adaptor tagged each individual cDNA molecule. TCRdb recomputed calls from the 5' RACE reads with MiXCR, one row per CDR3 protein. The table has some 1.4 million distinct CDR3 sequences, roughly 40% seen once; the top ten hold around 8%.

The TCR was taken from a woman aged 18-35 years in good health. The sequenced sample consisted of blood. The chain employs TRBV7-9 and TRBJ2-1; TRBD2 matches at 7 bases. The CDR3 spells CASSPQREWASYNEQFF. The CDR3 DNA reads as TGTGCCAGCAGCCCCCAGCGGGAATGGGCATCCTACAATGAGCAGTTCTTC.